These 24 T cell receptor beta chains originate from one sample sequenced in a study of T cell responses to AZD1222 COVID-19 vaccine. Data came from immunoSEQ multiplex PCR; TCRdb stores just in-frame clones and leaves some out. The table records tens of thousands of clones, under 95% of them present only once. This specimen was peripheral blood, taken on day 0 of MenACWY control vaccination. The receptors come from an adult in good health.

The CDR3 loop reads CASSEAGGREHF. CDR3 DNA: TGTGCCAGCAGTGAAGCAGGGGGGCGCGAGCATTTT. The chain is built from TRBV6-1 and TRBJ1-5; TRBD1 is a possible D gene (6 bases). CDR1 and CDR2 (germline): MNHNS, SASEGT. V was clipped by 0 bases and J by 14 bases, with 11 bases between them. This CDR3 contains 12 residues.

V gene TRBV6-2 or TRBV6-3 combines with J gene TRBJ2-3; D not certain. Per germline, CDR1 MNHEY and CDR2 SVGEGT. The CDR3 has 13 residues. V lost 6 bases, J lost 1 base, and 8 bases lay in between. This chain's CDR3 is CASSLQGTDTQYF. The DNA of the CDR3 is TGTGCCAGCAGCCTCCAAGGCACAGATACGCAGTATTTT.

V and J are TRBV10-3 and TRBJ1-1, with no clear D. CDR1 ENHRY and CDR2 SYGVKD come from the germline V gene. The CDR3 runs to 14 residues. Trimming pared 6 bases from V and 6 bases from J, leaving 17 bases between. The CDR3 spells CAIRPGRAGAEAFF. In DNA, the CDR3 is TGTGCCATCAGACCCGGACGGGCCGGCGCTGAAGCTTTCTTT.

The rearrangement joins TRBV10-2 to TRBJ1-6, with D possibly TRBD1 on 5 matching bases. The CDR3 has 15 amino acids. Between the trimmed V and J ends, which lost 3 bases and 7 bases, there was a span of 13 bases. Germline V gives CDR1 WSHSY, CDR2 SAAADI. CDR3 region: CASSDRVSRNSPLHF. CDR3 sequence (DNA): TGCGCCAGCAGTGACAGGGTATCAAGGAATTCACCCCTCCACTTT.

This clone was recorded only once. The J gene is TRBJ2-5, the V gene TRBV15; D is possibly TRBD1 or TRBD2 (5 bases each). This CDR3 contains 14 residues. The V end was cut by 0 bases, the J end by 5 bases, with 10 bases between. Germline assignment: CDR1 LNHNV and CDR2 YYDKDF (reference sequence). The CDR3 spells CATSRERGRETQYF. CDR3 coding DNA: TGTGCCACCAGCAGAGAAAGGGGACGGGAGACCCAGTACTTC.

The chain is built from TRBV11-2 and TRBJ1-6; unclear D gene. Germline values: CDR1 SGHAT, CDR2 FQNNGV. V lost 5 bases, J lost 9 bases, and 11 bases lay in between. CDR3 length equals 13 residues. In DNA form, the CDR3 reads TGTGCCAGCAGCCCCGACAATGGTTCACCCCTCCACTTT. This encodes CASSPDNGSPLHF.

This clone appeared a single time. The genes are TRBV7-7 and TRBJ2-7; the match to TRBD1 covers 9 bases. This CDR3 region has 15 residues. CDR1 is SSHAT and CDR2 is FNYEAQ in the germline V gene (reference sequence). The J segment lost 6 bases and the V segment lost 5 bases, leaving 11 bases of the junction unmatched. The CDR3 sequence is CASSLGTGSGSEQYF. The DNA for the CDR3 is TGTGCCAGCAGCCTAGGGACAGGGTCTGGAAGCGAGCAGTACTTC.

V gene TRBV6-2 or TRBV6-3 combines with J gene TRBJ1-5; the D is unclear. The CDR3 runs to 12 residues. Germline V gene sequence: CDR1 MNHEY, CDR2 SVGEGT. Trimming removed 2 bases at V and 9 bases at J, with 8 bases between. DNA for the CDR3: TGTGCCAGCAGTTACCGGGCCTCGCCCCAGCATTTT. Its translation: CASSYRASPQHF.

The rearrangement joins TRBV3-1 (or the pseudogene TRBV3-2) to TRBJ1-2; D not certain. With 7 bases removed from V and 6 bases from J, the gap between germline ends came to 18 bases. Germline CDR1 LGHDT, CDR2 YNNKEL (reference sequence). This CDR3 is 14 amino acids long. Here the CDR3 DNA reads TGTGCCAGCACCCGGGTCGGGGTAAAGGATGGCTACACCTTC. Translation gives CASTRVGVKDGYTF.

The CDR3 reads CASAVGDPYNEQFF. Written as DNA, the CDR3 is TGCGCCAGCGCCGTCGGCGACCCCTACAATGAGCAGTTCTTC. The chain has TRBV5-1 and TRBJ2-1, with D unresolved. CDR3 length: 14 residues. Germline loops: CDR1 SGHRS, CDR2 YFSETQ. V dropped 7 bases and J dropped 2 bases, with 13 bases sitting between them.

The rearrangement uses TRBV3-1 (or the pseudogene TRBV3-2) and TRBJ2-3; TRBD2 matches at 7 bases. Germline CDR1 is LGHDT and CDR2 is YNNKEL (reference sequence). CDR3 size: 15 residues. With V trimmed by 1 base and J by 4 bases, 5 bases remained unmatched. This CDR3 is CASSQAGLVADTQYF. In DNA form, the CDR3 reads TGTGCCAGCAGCCAAGCCGGACTAGTGGCAGATACGCAGTATTTT.

In this sample, this clone turned up once. The genes are TRBV5-1 and TRBJ1-1, with TRBD1 matching 11 bases. In germline, CDR1 is SGHRS, CDR2 YFSETQ. The CDR3 totals 14 residues. V dropped 4 bases and J dropped 5; count of bases not matched to a gene: 4. CDR3 sequence: CASSGQGARTEAFF. The DNA of the CDR3 is TGCGCCAGCAGCGGACAGGGGGCGAGGACTGAAGCTTTCTTT.

This chain uses TRBV6-5 with TRBJ2-5; 8 nucleotides agree with TRBD1. J was trimmed by 1 base and V by 5 bases; bases with no gene match: 6. This CDR3 spans 15 amino acids. Germline assignment: CDR1 MNHEY and CDR2 SVGAGI. In DNA, the CDR3 is TGTGCCAGCAGTACCGGGACAGGCAGCCAAGAGACCCAGTACTTC. Its protein is CASSTGTGSQETQYF.

V gene TRBV6-6 combines with J gene TRBJ1-4, with D tentatively TRBD1 (5 bases). This CDR3 is built from 17 residues. Between the trimmed V and J ends, which lost 5 bases and 8 bases, there was a span of 24 bases. CDR1 is MNHNY and CDR2 is SVGAGI in the germline V gene (reference sequence). CDR3 bases: TGTGCCAGCAGTCCTAGTGGGGCAGAGCCTCATCGGGAAAAACTGTTTTTT. Residues: CASSPSGAEPHREKLFF.

In this sample, this clone turned up a few times. V usage is TRBV11-2 and J usage is TRBJ1-1; D gene unclear. Trimming left V 0 bases short and J 3 bases short, with 5 bases between. There are 13 residues in the CDR3. The germline V gene encodes CDR1 SGHAT and CDR2 FQNNGV. The CDR3 sequence is CASSLESYTEAFF. The DNA of the CDR3 is TGTGCCAGCAGCTTAGAATCCTACACTGAAGCTTTCTTT.

In this sample, this clone turned up a few times. The J gene is TRBJ1-1, the V gene TRBV7-8; D might be TRBD1 (5 bases). Germline CDR1 SGHVS, CDR2 FQNEAQ. The CDR3 covers 12 residues. V lost 4 bases and J lost 8, with 11 bases in between. CDR3 residues: CASSSRAGEAFF. The CDR3, as DNA: TGTGCCAGCAGCTCCAGGGCGGGAGAAGCTTTCTTT.

This clone was recorded only once. The V and J genes are TRBV5-4 and TRBJ2-5; 7 bases are shared with TRBD1. CDR3 length: 14 residues. V gave up 4 bases and J gave up 5 bases; unmatched junction bases: 8. From germline, CDR1 is SGHNT and CDR2 YYREEE (reference sequence). CDR3 residues: CASSPAPRGETQYF. DNA of the CDR3: TGTGCCAGCAGCCCAGCCCCCAGGGGGGAGACCCAGTACTTC.

The chain recombines TRBV3-1 (or the pseudogene TRBV3-2) with TRBJ2-7; TRBD2 might be the D (5 bases). The germline CDR1 and CDR2 sequences are LGHDT and YNNKEL (reference sequence). The CDR3 extends over 11 amino acids. The ends were cut back, 8 bases at V and 4 bases at J, with 9 bases in the middle. The CDR3 coding sequence is TGTGCCAGCGCCGGGGAGTACGAGCAGTACTTC. This translates into CASAGEYEQYF.

CDR3 in DNA: TGCGCCAGCAGCTTGGGGATCTCCTCTGGGGCCAACGTCCTGACTTTC. This encodes CASSLGISSGANVLTF. The rearrangement joins TRBV5-1 to TRBJ2-6; D unresolved. This CDR3 contains 16 residues. Trimming left V 0 bases short and J 0 bases short, with 7 bases between. The germline V gene encodes CDR1 SGHRS and CDR2 YFSETQ. Full variable domain (outside the CDR3, taken from reference TRBV5-1 and TRBJ2-6): KAGVTQTPRYLIKTRGQQVTLSCSPISGHRSVSWYQQTPGQGLQFLFEYFSETQRNKGNFPGRFSGRQFSNSRSEMNVSTLELGDSALYLCASSLGISSGANVLTFGAGSRLTVL.

This clone turned up a few times. This chain uses TRBV19 with TRBJ2-1, with 11 bases aligning to TRBD2. CDR3 length equals 15 residues. The V and J ends lost 9 bases and 3 bases, in that order; junction bases with no gene match: 7. Germline V CDR1 and CDR2: LNHDA, SQIVND (reference sequence). CDR3 protein: CASRVTSGDYNEQFF. The DNA of the CDR3 is TGTGCCAGCCGAGTGACTAGCGGGGACTACAATGAGCAGTTCTTC.

V and J are TRBV6-1 and TRBJ1-1; a possible D gene is TRBD1 (5 bases). CDR1 is MNHNS and CDR2 is SASEGT in the germline V gene. V dropped 0 bases and J dropped 0 bases, with 11 bases sitting between them. The CDR3 consists of 16 residues. Here the CDR3 DNA reads TGTGCCAGCAGTGAAGCATGGGGGGGTTTGAACACTGAAGCTTTCTTT. As protein: CASSEAWGGLNTEAFF.

This rearrangement joins TRBV25-1 to TRBJ2-2; D is unclear. Trimming left V 8 bases short and J 1 base short, with 5 bases between. Per germline, CDR1 MGHDK and CDR2 SYGVNS. CDR3 size: 12 residues. CDR3 sequence (DNA): TGTGCCAGCCAGAGGAACACCGGGGAGCTGTTTTTT. Residues: CASQRNTGELFF.

The chain recombines TRBV19 with TRBJ2-3, with D maybe TRBD1 (6 bases). CDR3 length equals 16 residues. Germline loops: CDR1 LNHDA, CDR2 SQIVND (reference sequence). V lost 6 bases, J lost 4 bases, and 20 bases lay in between. CDR3 amino acids: CASSNGVTGGPDTQYF. In DNA, the CDR3 is TGTGCCAGTAGCAATGGGGTGACAGGTGGGCCAGATACGCAGTATTTT.

The chain carries TRBV7-9 and TRBJ1-1; a weak D match, TRBD1 (6 bases). The CDR3 has 14 residues. V was cut by 4 bases and J by 0 bases, with 9 bases left in between. CDR1 and CDR2 (germline): SEHNR, FQNEAQ (reference sequence). The CDR3 is CASSYGQLNTEAFF. In DNA, the CDR3 is TGTGCCAGCAGCTACGGACAGTTGAACACTGAAGCTTTCTTT.